The next 16 T cell receptor beta chains were all read from a single sample in a study of cytomegalovirus exposure and HLA in healthy donors. A multiplex PCR was run with 60 Vbeta primers and 13 Jbeta primers. Assay used: immunoSEQ multiplex PCR; TCRdb lists only in-frame clones, some missing. This sample carries some 220,000 clones, approximately 84% of them seen once, and the ten largest clones take 0.58%. The sample comprised PBMCs. The receptor source for this set is a woman in her forties in good health and CMV-seronegative.

The chain is built from TRBV27 and TRBJ2-7; 7 bases match TRBD1. The CDR3 has 14 amino acids. The V gene's germline CDR1 is MNHEY and CDR2 SMNVEV (reference sequence). V shed 4 bases, J shed 5 bases, and the junction held 8 bases outside the gene matches. CDR3 DNA sequence: TGTGCCAGCAGTTCGTGGACAGGTAAACACGAGCAGTACTTC. This translates into CASSSWTGKHEQYF.

The chain recombines TRBV6-5 with TRBJ1-2, with unresolved D. CDR1 is MNHEY and CDR2 is SVGAGI in the germline V gene. CDR3 length: 15 amino acids. V lost 0 bases, J lost 7 bases, and 15 bases lay in between. The CDR3 here is CASSYSVLLGSGYTF. CDR3 nucleotides: TGTGCCAGCAGTTACTCGGTTCTCCTCGGGAGTGGCTACACCTTC.

The gene calls are TRBV7-2 and TRBJ2-2, with 7 bases matching TRBD2. The CDR3 is made up of 16 amino acids. Germline CDR1 and CDR2: SGHTA and FQGNSA. With 1 base clipped from V and 0 bases from J, the junction kept 2 bases outside the gene matches. This CDR3 is CASSLEAGPNTGELFF. The DNA of the CDR3 is TGTGCCAGCAGCTTAGAAGCGGGGCCGAACACCGGGGAGCTGTTTTTT.

This chain joins TRBV2 and TRBJ2-3, with D perhaps TRBD2 (5 bases). Trimming left V 7 bases short and J 3 bases short, with 11 bases between. CDR1 SNHLY and CDR2 FYNNEI come from the germline V gene. This CDR3 has 13 residues. The chain's CDR3 is CASTKDLTDTQYF. CDR3 DNA sequence: TGTGCCAGCACTAAGGACTTAACAGATACGCAGTATTTT.

This clone has only one observation. The chain uses TRBV5-8 and TRBJ2-5; no reliable D call. This CDR3 has 12 amino acids. V was trimmed by 6 bases and J by 0 bases, leaving 6 bases between them. CDR1 SGHTS and CDR2 YDEGEE come from the germline V gene. CDR3 nucleotide sequence: TGTGCCAGCAATGAGAACCAAGAGACCCAGTACTTC. Encoded protein: CASNENQETQYF.

V is TRBV9 and J is TRBJ2-1; 7 bases agree with TRBD1. V shed 2 bases and J 15 bases; nucleotides not matched to a gene: 8. The CDR3 is 12 residues long. Germline values: CDR1 SGDLS, CDR2 YYNGEE. The CDR3 DNA sequence: TGTGCCAGCAGCGTTACCGACAGGGACCTGTTCTTC. Its protein product is CASSVTDRDLFF.

This sequence joins TRBV4-3 and TRBJ2-5; the D gene is possibly TRBD2 (6 bases). Trimming took off 1 base at V and 5 bases at J, with 8 bases between the two ends. CDR1 and CDR2 (germline): LGHNA, YSLEER. The CDR3 length is 13 residues. The CDR3 DNA follows: TGCGCCAGCAGCCAAGTTGGGGGGGAGACCCAGTACTTC. Its translation: CASSQVGGETQYF.

The chain is built from TRBV4-3 and TRBJ2-3; D call uncertain. The V gene lost 1 base and the J gene lost 2 bases, with 13 bases spanning the gap. The CDR3 totals 16 residues. Germline V gene data show CDR1 as LGHNA and CDR2 as YSLEER. CDR3 sequence: CASSQVPTTVTDTQYF. The CDR3 bases are TGCGCCAGCAGCCAAGTCCCTACGACTGTCACAGATACGCAGTATTTT.

The chain joins TRBV9 to TRBJ1-2; 7 nucleotides align to TRBD1. Germline-derived CDR1 and CDR2 are SGDLS and YYNGEE. J lost 6 bases, V lost 3 bases, and 2 bases had no gene match. This CDR3 is 12 amino acids long. This CDR3 reads CASSGGGDGYTF. The CDR3 nucleotides read TGTGCCAGCAGCGGAGGGGGCGATGGCTACACCTTC.

The genes are TRBV18 and TRBJ1-1, with 7 bases identical to TRBD1. The trim removed 4 bases at V and 5 bases at J, leaving 13 bases unmatched. The CDR3 is made up of 16 amino acids. The germline V gene has CDR1 KGHSH and CDR2 LQKENI. CDR3 DNA sequence: TGTGCCAGCTCACGACAGGGAACGCGGAGGGAGACTGAAGCTTTCTTT. Translating it yields CASSRQGTRRETEAFF.

The genes are TRBV29-1 and TRBJ1-1, with 8 bases lining up with TRBD1. This CDR3 has 13 residues. V shed 6 bases, J shed 4 bases, and the junction held 7 bases outside the gene matches. CDR1 is SQVTM and CDR2 is ANQGSEA in the germline V gene. The CDR3 loop reads CSVAGQGGTEAFF. CDR3 nucleotides: TGCAGCGTCGCCGGACAGGGAGGCACTGAAGCTTTCTTT.

The chain has TRBV6-1 and TRBJ2-6, with a tentative D call TRBD2 (5 bases). The CDR3 contains 13 residues. Trimming took off 8 bases at V and 3 bases at J, with 8 bases between the two ends. Germline CDR1 and CDR2: MNHNS and SASEGT. CDR3 in amino acids: CASRGVGANVLTF. The CDR3 nucleotides read TGTGCCAGCCGGGGTGTTGGGGCCAACGTCCTGACTTTC.

The chain has TRBV28 and TRBJ2-1; 11 bases match TRBD2. V lost 6 bases, J lost 8 bases, and 3 bases stayed unmatched. The germline V gene encodes CDR1 MDHEN and CDR2 SYDVKM. The CDR3 is 13 amino acids. The CDR3 nucleotides are TGTGCCAGCAGACTAGCGGGGGCCGATGAGCAGTTCTTC. This codes for CASRLAGADEQFF.

This clone has more than one count but fewer than ten. The J gene is TRBJ2-1, the V gene TRBV5-1; 15 nucleotides line up with TRBD2. The germline gives CDR1 SGHRS, CDR2 YFSETQ. This CDR3 has 14 residues. V was pared by 7 bases and J by 5 bases, with 1 base of the junction left unmatched. The CDR3 here is CASRTSGGDNEQFF. For the CDR3, the DNA is TGCGCCAGCCGGACTAGCGGGGGGGACAATGAGCAGTTCTTC.

The rearrangement joins TRBV11-2 to TRBJ1-4, with 8 nucleotides matching TRBD1. This CDR3 contains 15 residues. Trimming cost V 3 bases and J 5 bases; bases outside gene matches: 5. From germline, CDR1 is SGHAT and CDR2 FQNNGV. The CDR3 spells CASSFGQGNNEKLFF. CDR3 bases: TGTGCCAGCAGCTTTGGACAGGGAAACAATGAAAAACTGTTTTTT.

J is TRBJ2-7 and V is TRBV7-2; 8 nucleotides agree with TRBD1. CDR1 and CDR2 from the germline V gene are SGHTA and FQGNSA. This CDR3 has 15 residues. V trimming: 5 bases; J trimming: 0 bases; junction bases outside the gene matches: 6. CDR3 amino acids: CASSQPGQASYEQYF. CDR3 DNA sequence: TGTGCCAGCAGCCAACCGGGACAGGCCTCCTACGAGCAGTACTTC.